This is a list of T cell receptor beta chains from one sample in a study of Graves' ophthalmopathy and Graves' hyperthyroidism. TCRdb reprocessed the multiplex PCR reads with MiXCR, giving one entry per CDR3 protein. Altogether 650,000 to 900,000 distinct CDR3 sequences are present, roughly 40% being singletons, with the ten largest covering 44%. Material: peripheral blood. The source of these receptors is an adult man with Graves' ophthalmopathy. CDR3s include the opening cysteine and the closing phenylalanine or tryptophan. Each record gives: V gene, clone size, J gene, D gene, CDR3 protein, CDR3 DNA. D genes are given only for firm matches. For some rows the clone size is stated as once, few or many, or as a class when expanded; others skip it.

>TRBV29-1|-|TRBJ2-3|-
CSVESTGTDTQYF
TGCAGCGTTGAGTCGACAGGCACAGATACGCAGTATTTT
>TRBV7-9|-|TRBJ2-7|-
CASSLAGPGWIEQYF
TGTGCCAGCAGCTTAGCAGGGCCAGGGTGGATCGAGCAGTACTTC
>TRBV12-3/TRBV12-4|few|TRBJ2-7|-
CASSYSEHEQYF
TGTGCCAGCAGTTACTCGGAGCACGAGCAGTACTTC
>TRBV7-6|-|TRBJ2-5|-
CASNALSGVQETQYF
TGTGCCAGCAACGCCCTTTCGGGGGTCCAGGAGACCCAGTACTTC
>TRBV7-2|-|TRBJ2-7|-
CASSLLSESSYEQYF
TGTGCCAGCAGCTTACTTTCTGAAAGCTCCTACGAGCAGTACTTC
>TRBV15|many|TRBJ2-7|TRBD2
CATSAGTSGYEQYF
TGTGCCACCAGCGCCGGGACTAGCGGCTACGAGCAGTACTTC
>TRBV9|many|TRBJ2-2|TRBD1
CASSQQGATGELFF
TGTGCCAGCAGCCAACAGGGGGCGACCGGGGAGCTGTTTTTT
>TRBV7-9|-|TRBJ1-3|-
CASSFLVSGNTIYF
TGTGCCAGCAGCTTTCTGGTCTCTGGAAACACCATATATTTT
>TRBV9|-|TRBJ1-3|-
CASSVSGDSGNTIYF
TGTGCCAGCAGCGTATCCGGGGACTCCGGAAACACCATATATTTT
>TRBV20-1|few|TRBJ2-2|-
CSAREGTSGELFF
TGCAGTGCTAGGGAAGGGACCTCCGGGGAGCTGTTTTTT
>TRBV2|-|TRBJ1-2|-
CASGEDKNYGYTF
TGTGCCAGCGGGGAGGACAAGAACTATGGCTACACCTTC
>TRBV7-9|-|TRBJ2-7|TRBD2
CASSPGLAGLHAYEQYF
TGTGCCAGCAGCCCGGGACTAGCGGGCTTACACGCCTACGAGCAGTACTTC
>TRBV24-1|many|TRBJ1-5|TRBD1
CATSDPGTGDQHF
TGTGCCACCAGTGACCCAGGGACAGGGGATCAGCATTTT
>TRBV19|-|TRBJ2-7|-
CASSIGNSYEQYF
TGTGCCAGTAGTATAGGGAACTCCTACGAGCAGTACTTC
>TRBV5-1|few|TRBJ1-1|-
CASSLGGTGTVNTEAFF
TGCGCCAGCAGCTTGGGTGGAACCGGGACGGTGAACACTGAAGCTTTCTTT
>TRBV25-1|many|TRBJ1-2|TRBD1
CASTGQANYGYTF
TGTGCCAGCACAGGACAGGCGAACTATGGCTACACCTTC
>TRBV7-3|-|TRBJ2-7|TRBD2
CASTGTSGVYEQYF
TGTGCCAGCACCGGGACTAGCGGAGTCTACGAGCAGTACTTC
>TRBV9|many|TRBJ1-2|TRBD1
CASSPGQLYGYTF
TGTGCCAGCAGCCCGGGACAGCTCTATGGCTACACCTTC
>TRBV6-5|-|TRBJ2-7|-
CASSPRSGPPSEQYF
TGTGCCAGCAGTCCCCGTAGCGGACCCCCCTCCGAGCAGTACTTC